These 22 T cell receptor beta chains came from one sample sequenced in a study of regulatory T cells in long-lasting Graves disease (dated by TCRdb to the early 2020s). To prepare the library, multiplex PCR was applied. TCRdb lists the instrument as Illumina HiSeq 4000. CDR3 regions were amplified by Arm-PCR with iRepertoire HTBI primers to construct TCR beta libraries. Using fastp at Q25 and MiXCR, TCRdb reprocessed the public reads and kept productive beta chains. Each CDR3 protein gets just one entry, which takes the most common genes and DNA from the rows behind it. The sample records a few hundred thousand distinct CDR3 sequences, 12% of which are singletons. Over 15% of the sample is held by the ten biggest clonotypes. The time point label, as the study defines it: newly diagnosed GD, antithyroid drugs for less than 3 months. RNA was extracted from PBMCs in TRIzol for both TCR sequencing and RNA sequencing.

These same data were also listed under a study on T cells in Graves' hyperthyroidism and ophthalmopathy.

This material consisted of peripheral blood mononuclear cells (PBMCs), taken at new diagnosis, from a patient treated with antithyroid drugs. Every receptor here comes from a woman younger than 30 with Graves disease. Donor details come from another sample of the same person, matched by shared clones.

In its sample, this clonotype was seen many times. The V and J genes are TRBV19 and TRBJ2-7; 8 bases map to TRBD2. V lost 0 bases to trimming and J lost 7 bases; unmatched junction nucleotides: 14. CDR1 and CDR2 from the germline V gene are LNHDA and SQIVND (reference sequence). This CDR3 is 17 amino acids long. This chain's CDR3 is CASSIDHRKAGVGEQYF. CDR3 bases: TGTGCCAGTAGTATAGATCATCGGAAAGCGGGAGTCGGTGAGCAGTACTTC.

The chain links TRBV4-3 to TRBJ1-2; 7 positions agree with TRBD1. The length of the CDR3 is 15 residues. Germline V gene lookup returns CDR1 LGHNA and CDR2 YSLEER. Trimming removed 0 bases from V and 6 bases from J; junction bases left unmatched: 7. Here the CDR3 reads CASSQDRAGGNGYTF. The CDR3 DNA is TGCGCCAGCAGCCAAGATAGGGCAGGGGGTAATGGCTACACCTTC.

This clonotype appeared many times. The genes are TRBV7-2 and TRBJ2-3, with TRBD2 as a possible D gene (5 bases). The CDR3 extends over 14 amino acids. Trimming shortened V by 8 bases and J by 6 bases, and 18 bases separated the two germline ends. Germline loops: CDR1 SGHTA, CDR2 FQGNSA. DNA of the CDR3: TGTGCCAGCCGTCCCTACAACGGACTTGATACGCAGTATTTT. As protein: CASRPYNGLDTQYF.

This clonotype was seen many times. The CDR3 DNA sequence: TGTGCCAGCAGTCTCGGAGGAGTGGACACTGAAGCTTTCTTT. It translates to CASSLGGVDTEAFF. This chain connects TRBV6-1 to TRBJ1-1, with no clear D. The CDR3 extends over 14 amino acids. V dropped 5 bases and J dropped 3 bases, with 13 bases sitting between them. Looked up from germline, CDR1 is MNHNS and CDR2 is SASEGT.

This clonotype has a handful of counts. Just one base apart from a much larger clone, this may be a read error. The V gene is TRBV7-2, the J gene TRBJ2-2; 8 bases align to TRBD2. CDR1 and CDR2 from the germline V gene are SGHTA and FQGNSA. V was pared by 5 bases and J by 7 bases, with 12 bases of the junction left unmatched. This CDR3 region has 16 residues. Here the CDR3 DNA reads TGTGCCAGCAGCGCGAGTCTCGGGGGGGCCCTCGGGGAGCTGTTTTTT. Amino acid sequence: CASSASLGGALGELFF.

This clonotype showed up many times. V is TRBV7-2 and J is TRBJ2-3, with 11 bases fitting TRBD1. Unmatched junction bases numbered 7, after V lost 4 bases and J lost 4 bases. The germline V gene encodes CDR1 SGHTA and CDR2 FQGNSA. The CDR3 consists of 16 residues. Here the CDR3 reads CASSSPWGQGADTQYF. CDR3 nucleotides: TGTGCCAGCAGCTCACCGTGGGGACAGGGGGCAGATACGCAGTATTTT.

For this clonotype: This likely comes from a read error, as the CDR3 has no conserved phenylalanine or tryptophan at its end. J is TRBJ2-7 and V is TRBV7-2; 9 nucleotides align to TRBD2. The ends lost 7 bases at V and 1 base at J; junction bases unmatched: 17. Germline V gene sequence: CDR1 SGHTA, CDR2 FQGNSA. CDR3 length: 18 residues. CDR3 DNA sequence: TGTGCCAGCACCGCCCGGACAGCGGGAGGTTTGATGTCCTACGAGCAGTACTAC. It is translated as CASTARTAGGLMSYEQYY.

This clonotype was observed many times. The chain carries TRBV20-1 and TRBJ2-7; D unclear. This CDR3 region has 14 residues. CDR1 and CDR2 from the germline V gene are DFQATT and SNEGSKA (reference sequence). V lost 5 bases and J 2 bases, leaving 16 bases between the germline ends. CDR3 nucleotides: TGCAGTGCTCAGGCCTTCGCGGACGCCTACGAGCAGTACTTC. It is translated as CSAQAFADAYEQYF.

Many counts were recorded for this clonotype. The chain carries TRBV6-5 and TRBJ2-7; D might be TRBD1 (6 bases). The CDR3 length is 15 residues. V shed 0 bases and J shed 6 bases, with 15 bases lying between them. The germline V gene has CDR1 MNHEY and CDR2 SVGAGI. In nucleotides, the CDR3 is TGTGCCAGCAGTTACTCCCAGACAGGACGGGGCGAGCAGTACGTC. Amino acids: CASSYSQTGRGEQYV.

This clonotype was recorded at least ten times. A much larger clonotype is one base distant, so this may be a read error. The chain has TRBV7-2 and TRBJ2-1; TRBD1 or TRBD2 may be the D gene (6 bases each). CDR3 length: 14 amino acids. CDR1 is SGHTA, CDR2 FQGNSA, per germline. CDR3: CASSLAGGDNERFF. As DNA, the CDR3 is TGTGCCAGCAGCTTAGCCGGCGGGGACAATGAGCGGTTCTTC.

This clonotype was seen repeatedly, ten times or more. The rearrangement links TRBV30 to TRBJ2-3; TRBD2 matches 14 bases. J lost 5 bases, V lost 5 bases, and 12 bases had no gene match. The CDR3 runs 17 residues. Per the germline V gene, CDR1 is GTSNPN and CDR2 is SVGIG (reference sequence). CDR3 sequence: CAWGRGTSGSRGDTQYF. Here the CDR3 DNA reads TGTGCCTGGGGCCGTGGGACTAGCGGGAGTCGGGGAGATACGCAGTATTTT. Full variable domain (missing parts from reference TRBV30 and TRBJ2-3): SQTIHQWPATLVQPVGSPLSLECTVEGTSNPNLYWYRQAAGRGLQLLFYSVGIGQISSEVPQNLSASRPQDRQFILSSKKLLLSDSGFYLCAWGRGTSGSRGDTQYFGPGTRLTVL.

This clonotype was seen many times. V and J are TRBV7-2 and TRBJ2-1; 7 nucleotides agree with TRBD2. This CDR3 has 16 residues. The J segment lost 6 bases and the V segment lost 7 bases, leaving 15 bases of the junction unmatched. Germline V gives CDR1 SGHTA, CDR2 FQGNSA. CDR3 in amino acids: CASTSIAGGLVNEQFF. In DNA form, the CDR3 reads TGTGCCAGCACCTCAATAGCGGGCGGCCTCGTCAATGAGCAGTTCTTC.

This clonotype has more than one count but fewer than ten. With a much larger clone just one base away, this may be a read error. The J gene is TRBJ2-1, the V gene TRBV9, with D possibly being TRBD1 (5 bases). The V gene lost 3 bases and the J gene lost 2 bases, with 6 bases spanning the gap. The CDR3 totals 13 residues. CDR1 and CDR2 from the germline V gene are SGDLS and YYNGEE. CDR3: CASSEGTYNEQFF. The CDR3 DNA follows: TGTGCCAGCAGCGAGGGGACCTACAATGAGCAGTTCTTC.

There are many counts of this clonotype. The V and J genes are TRBV7-8 and TRBJ2-1, with D possibly TRBD2 on 7 matching bases. The germline gives CDR1 SGHVS, CDR2 FQNEAQ. The ends were cut back, 3 bases at V and 0 bases at J, with 24 bases in the middle. The length of the CDR3 is 20 residues. The CDR3: CASSFARGGQDGSSYNEQFF. CDR3 DNA sequence: TGTGCCAGCAGCTTCGCTAGGGGGGGTCAGGACGGGAGCTCCTACAATGAGCAGTTCTTC. Full variable domain (remainder filled in from reference TRBV7-8 and TRBJ2-1): GAGVSQSPRYKVAKRGQDVALRCDPISGHVSLFWYQQALGQGPEFLTYFQNEAQLDKSGLPSDRFFAERPEGSVSTLKIQRTQQEDSAVYLCASSFARGGQDGSSYNEQFFGPGTRLTVL.

This clonotype was observed many times. The chain links TRBV30 to TRBJ1-5; D remains unclear. The V gene's germline CDR1 is GTSNPN and CDR2 SVGIG (reference sequence). The CDR3 contains 15 residues. The V and J ends lost 0 bases and 2 bases respectively, with 11 bases between them. Here the CDR3 DNA reads TGTGCCTGGAGTGTACTCGGGCGTGGCAATCAGCCCCAGCATTTT. This translates into CAWSVLGRGNQPQHF.

There are many counts of this clonotype. The J gene is TRBJ2-7, the V gene TRBV6-2 or TRBV6-3; either TRBD1 or TRBD2 may fit D (5 bases each). The ends were cut back, 5 bases at V and 3 bases at J, with 14 bases in the middle. This CDR3 has 14 amino acids. Germline-derived CDR1 and CDR2 are MNHEY and SVGEGT. Written as DNA, the CDR3 is TGTGCCAGCAGTGTTGTAGAGGGGAACTACGAGCAGTACGTC. It yields the protein CASSVVEGNYEQYV.

The chain employs TRBV9 and TRBJ2-4; D might be TRBD1 (5 bases). Germline V CDR1 and CDR2: SGDLS, YYNGEE. This CDR3 has 16 residues. V lost 0 bases and J lost 2, with 12 bases in between. In nucleotides, the CDR3 is TGTGCCAGCAGCGTAGGTCAGGGTGGGTCCAAAAACATTCAGTACTTC. It yields the protein CASSVGQGGSKNIQYF.

This clonotype was observed at least ten times. CDR3 sequence reads: CAISDLEEQGFYGYGYTF. The CDR3 DNA is TGTGCCATCAGTGACTTAGAAGAACAGGGTTTCTATGGCTATGGCTACACCTTC. The chain uses TRBV10-3 and TRBJ1-2; D may be TRBD1 (6 bases). This CDR3 has 18 amino acids. V lost 3 bases to trimming and J lost 4 bases, with 24 bases between them. The germline CDR1 and CDR2 sequences are ENHRY and SYGVKD.

The gene calls are TRBV11-1 and TRBJ1-2; D might be TRBD1 (5 bases). The V end lost 4 bases, the J end lost 6 bases, and 15 bases lay between the germline ends. The CDR3 totals 14 residues. Germline lookup yields CDR1 SGHAT and CDR2 FQDESV (reference sequence). This CDR3 reads CASSSGGHVHGYTF. Written as DNA, the CDR3 is TGTGCCAGCAGCTCAGGTGGACACGTACATGGCTACACCTTC.

This clonotype was observed a few times. This chain links TRBV19 with TRBJ2-1; 14 nucleotides match TRBD2. Per germline, CDR1 LNHDA and CDR2 SQIVND (reference sequence). Trimming removed 3 bases from V and 10 bases from J; junction bases left unmatched: 5. This CDR3 region has 15 residues. CDR3 nucleotides: TGTGCCAGTAGTATCCAGGGACTAGCGGGAGAGGAGCAGTTCTTC. This codes for CASSIQGLAGEEQFF. Full variable domain (remainder filled in from reference TRBV19 and TRBJ2-1): DGGITQSPKYLFRKEGQNVTLSCEQNLNHDAMYWYRQDPGQGLRLIYYSQIVNDFQKGDIAEGYSVSREKKESFPLTVTSAQKNPTAFYLCASSIQGLAGEEQFFGPGTRLTVL.

As for this clonotype: This clone may be a read error of a much larger clone one base away. CDR3 DNA: TGCAGCGTCGGCCAGGACGGCTACAATGAGCAGTTCTTC. Protein: CSVGQDGYNEQFF. The chain employs TRBV29-1 and TRBJ2-1; no definite D call. CDR3 size: 13 residues. Between the trimmed V and J ends, which lost 6 bases and 3 bases, there was a span of 12 bases. Germline V gives CDR1 SQVTM, CDR2 ANQGSEA.

In this sample, this clonotype turned up many times. The chain has TRBV28 and TRBJ2-4; D unresolved. CDR3 length equals 16 residues. The V and J ends lost 5 bases and 0 bases respectively, with 14 bases between them. CDR1 is MDHEN and CDR2 is SYDVKM in the germline V gene. DNA for the CDR3: TGTGCCAGCAGTCGAAGAATCATGCTAGCCAAAAACATTCAGTACTTC. Translated: CASSRRIMLAKNIQYF.